The 18 T cell receptor beta chains reported below all come from one sample, sequenced in a study of tumor-infiltrating lymphocytes in primary liver carcinoma. Germline DNA was also extracted, and blood RNA was taken from unsorted whole blood. cDNA specific to TCR beta was made from 500 ng of total RNA, with a constant-region primer employed for priming. Three nested multiplex PCR rounds, a slightly modified ARM-PCR, produced the libraries for TCR beta. Each of the first two PCR rounds ran approximately 9 cycles with TRBV1-TRBV30 forward and C-beta reverse primers. TCRdb re-called the multiplex PCR reads through MiXCR, storing one row per CDR3 protein. The sample lists 310,000 or so distinct CDR3 sequences, 50% to 60% occurring once. Sequencing input: peripheral blood. These receptors all come from a woman under 40 with primary liver carcinoma and hepatitis B virus infection.

The chain employs TRBV11-2 and TRBJ2-7, with TRBD1 as a possible D gene (5 bases). The CDR3 has 14 residues. CDR1 and CDR2 from the germline V gene are SGHAT and FQNNGV. The CDR3 is CTNSPSGIIYEQYF. DNA of the CDR3: TGTACCAACAGCCCCTCAGGGATTATCTACGAGCAGTACTTC.

Remarks on this clonotype: The junction differs from germline at one of its ends, possibly a read error. The chain combines TRBV6-1 with TRBJ2-3; the D call may be TRBD1 or TRBD2 (5 bases each). Germline CDR1 MNHNS, CDR2 SASEGT. This CDR3 is built from 15 residues. CDR3 DNA: TGTGCCAGCGGTGACCAGTGGGACGGCACAGATACGCAGTATTTT. It encodes CASGDQWDGTDTQYF.

This chain links TRBV29-1 with TRBJ2-3; a weak D match, TRBD2 (6 bases). V lost 7 bases to trimming and J lost 5 bases, with 16 bases between them. Germline V gives CDR1 SQVTM, CDR2 ANQGSEA. The CDR3 totals 13 residues. CDR3 region: CSAGSWGLDTQYF. In DNA form, the CDR3 reads TGCAGCGCCGGGAGCTGGGGGTTAGATACGCAGTATTTT.

The CDR3 spells CASSLGGQGRSGANVLTF. The CDR3 bases are TGTGCCAGCAGCTTGGGGGGACAGGGAAGATCTGGGGCCAACGTCCTGACTTTC. The V call is TRBV5-4, the J call TRBJ2-6, with TRBD1 matching 9 bases. This CDR3 has 18 residues. The trim removed 0 bases at V and 1 base at J, leaving 5 bases unmatched. Germline loops: CDR1 SGHNT, CDR2 YYREEE (reference sequence).

This clonotype was seen many times. The chain has TRBV5-4 and TRBJ2-7; 8 positions agree with TRBD2. J gave up 0 bases and V 4 bases, and 6 bases lay outside the gene matches. This CDR3 region has 15 residues. CDR1 and CDR2 from the germline V gene are SGHNT and YYREEE (reference sequence). The CDR3 loop reads CASSPGGGSSYEQYF. CDR3 coding DNA: TGTGCCAGCAGCCCCGGCGGGGGGTCCTCCTACGAGCAGTACTTC. Drawing the rest from reference TRBV5-4 and TRBJ2-7, the complete variable domain is ETGVTQSPTHLIKTRGQQVTLRCSSQSGHNTVSWYQQALGQGPQFIFQYYREEENGRGNFPPRFSGLQFPNYSSELNVNALELDDSALYLCASSPGGGSSYEQYFGPGTRLTVT.

By frequency in the sample, this clonotype is medium-sized. The rearrangement uses TRBV4-1 and TRBJ2-4; D not resolved. CDR1 and CDR2 from the germline V gene are MGHRA and YSYEKL. Trimming stripped 0 bases from V and 5 bases from J, with 11 bases between. CDR3 length equals 15 residues. CDR3 loop: CASSQDRLPQNIQYF. CDR3 coding DNA: TGCGCCAGCAGCCAAGATCGGCTACCCCAAAACATTCAGTACTTC.

This clonotype was detected a few times. DNA of the CDR3: TGTGCCAGCAGCTTAGGCAGGGCGGGTAAAACTGAAGCTTTCTTT. Translation gives CASSLGRAGKTEAFF. This chain connects TRBV13 to TRBJ1-1; D is perhaps TRBD1 (5 bases). This CDR3 contains 15 residues. The V and J ends lost 0 bases and 5 bases respectively, with 13 bases between them. Germline lookup yields CDR1 PRHDT and CDR2 FYEKMQ (reference sequence).

This clonotype was detected many times. The chain uses TRBV4-2 and TRBJ2-7; D is tentatively TRBD1 or TRBD2 (5 bases each). The germline V and J ends were trimmed by 0 bases and 4 bases, with 13 bases remaining between them. CDR1 is LGHNA and CDR2 is YNFKEQ in the germline V gene. The CDR3 covers 15 residues. This CDR3 reads CASSQEYGGQYEQYF. CDR3 DNA sequence: TGTGCCAGCAGCCAAGAGTATGGGGGTCAATACGAGCAGTACTTC.

A note on this clonotype: Germline and junction disagree at one end, which may indicate a read error. The chain couples TRBV6-5 to TRBJ2-7, with 8 bases identical to TRBD2. The germline CDR1 and CDR2 sequences are MNHEY and SVGAGI. The CDR3 length is 14 residues. CDR3 DNA sequence: TGTGCCGGCAGTCCCGTGAGCGGGAGTGGCGGGCAGTACTTC. Translating it yields CAGSPVSGSGGQYF.

The V gene is TRBV4-2, the J gene TRBJ2-1; 9 bases match TRBD2. J gave up 6 bases and V 0 bases, and 12 bases lay outside the gene matches. Germline values: CDR1 LGHNA, CDR2 YNFKEQ. This CDR3 comprises 18 residues. CDR3 nucleotides: TGTGCCAGCAGCCAAGATCCGCTAGCGGGAATCACACGCAATGAGCAGTTCTTC. Encoded protein: CASSQDPLAGITRNEQFF.

This clonotype was counted many times. The CDR3 DNA reads TGTGCCAGCAGCCCTAGCGGCCTTAGCACAGATACGCAGTATTTT. Protein product: CASSPSGLSTDTQYF. The rearrangement uses TRBV11-2 and TRBJ2-3, with 7 bases lining up with TRBD2. V was pared by 5 bases and J by 0 bases, with 5 bases of the junction left unmatched. The CDR3 runs to 15 residues. Germline assignment: CDR1 SGHAT and CDR2 FQNNGV.

Of note for this clonotype: A junction boundary mismatches the germline segment, possibly from a read error. The chain recombines TRBV13 with TRBJ2-1; the D gene is possibly TRBD1 (6 bases). Germline V gene data show CDR1 as PRHDT and CDR2 as FYEKMQ (reference sequence). The CDR3 length is 14 residues. CDR3 nucleotides: TGTGCCAGCAGCCCCGGGACACACTACAATAAGCAGTTCTTC. Protein: CASSPGTHYNKQFF.

The chain uses TRBV6-5 and TRBJ2-1; TRBD2 aligns across 11 bases. Germline lookup yields CDR1 MNHEY and CDR2 SVGAGI. This CDR3 contains 18 residues. With V trimmed by 5 bases and J by 0 bases, 9 bases remained unmatched. The CDR3 nucleotides are TGTGCCAGCAGTCTGGGACTAGCGGATGCTAGCTCCTACAATGAGCAGTTCTTC. Protein sequence: CASSLGLADASSYNEQFF.

The count of this clonotype is one. A single base separates this from a much larger clone, so it may be a read error. V gene TRBV12-3 or TRBV12-4 combines with J gene TRBJ2-4, with 7 bases lining up with TRBD2. The CDR3 has 15 residues. The J segment lost 2 bases and the V segment lost 5 bases, leaving 6 bases of the junction unmatched. In DNA, the CDR3 is TGTGCCAGCAGTCTTCTAGCGGTGTCCAAAAACATTCAGTACTTC. Protein sequence: CASSLLAVSKNIQYF.

This clonotype has just a few counts. This chain links TRBV10-2 with TRBJ2-1, with D uncertain. CDR1 is WSHSY, CDR2 SAAADI, per germline. Trimming pared 7 bases from V and 4 bases from J, leaving 14 bases between. The CDR3 contains 14 residues. CDR3 sequence: CASTPGPFYNEQFF. The CDR3 nucleotides are TGCGCCAGCACCCCTGGACCATTTTACAATGAGCAGTTCTTC.

Notes on this clonotype: The junction and the germline gene differ at one end; a read error may be behind it. This chain joins TRBV11-2 and TRBJ2-1, with D maybe TRBD2 (5 bases). This CDR3 is built from 14 residues. CDR1 and CDR2 from the germline V gene are SGHAT and FQNNGV. In DNA, the CDR3 is TGTGCCAGCAGCCCCCGGACTCTCTACAATGAGCAGCTCTTC. This encodes CASSPRTLYNEQLF.

This clonotype was picked up one time. Its ends do not fully match the called genes, so a read error is possible. The chain recombines TRBV11-2 with TRBJ2-3; a weak D match, TRBD1 (5 bases). Germline CDR1 SGHAT, CDR2 FQNNGV. The CDR3 consists of 13 residues. The chain's CDR3 is CASSLWSTGTQYF. The CDR3 bases are TGTGCCAGCAGCTTGTGGAGCACAGGTACGCAGTATTTT.

A word on this clonotype: The CDR3 end shows no conserved phenylalanine or tryptophan, and so a read error is likely. V is TRBV10-3 and J is TRBJ2-5; unclear D gene. The CDR3 contains 15 residues. V shed 1 base and J shed 2 bases, with 11 bases lying between them. The germline V gene encodes CDR1 ENHRY and CDR2 SYGVKD. The CDR3 loop is CAISELGPTQETQYS. The CDR3 DNA sequence: TGTGCCATCAGTGAGTTAGGGCCGACTCAAGAGACCCAGTACTCC.